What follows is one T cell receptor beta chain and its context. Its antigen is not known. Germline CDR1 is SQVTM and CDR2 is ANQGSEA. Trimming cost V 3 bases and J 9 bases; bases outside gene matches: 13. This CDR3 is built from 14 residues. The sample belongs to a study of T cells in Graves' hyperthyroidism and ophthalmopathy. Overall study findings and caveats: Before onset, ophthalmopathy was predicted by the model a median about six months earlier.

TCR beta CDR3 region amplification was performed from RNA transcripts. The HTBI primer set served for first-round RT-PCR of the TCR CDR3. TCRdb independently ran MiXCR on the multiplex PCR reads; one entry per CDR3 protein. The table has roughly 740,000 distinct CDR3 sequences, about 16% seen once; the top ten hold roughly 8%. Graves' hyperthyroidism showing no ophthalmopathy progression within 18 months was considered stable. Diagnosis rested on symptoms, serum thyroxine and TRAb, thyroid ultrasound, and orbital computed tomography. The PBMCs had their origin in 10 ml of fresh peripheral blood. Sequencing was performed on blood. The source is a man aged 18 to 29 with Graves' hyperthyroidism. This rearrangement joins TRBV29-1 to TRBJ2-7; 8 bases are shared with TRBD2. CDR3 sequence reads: CSVDIGTSDRVQYF. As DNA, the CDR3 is TGCAGCGTTGATATCGGGACTAGTGATAGGGTGCAGTACTTC.